This T cell receptor (beta chain) was identified in a study of molecular identifiers for immune sequencing clone quantification. Study information: Replicates split RNA from roughly 18,000 or 92,000 naive CD8 cells five ways, and the researchers sequenced four portions.

This CDR3 contains 14 residues. Trimming shortened V by 3 bases and J by 4 bases, and 12 bases separated the two germline ends. Previously published methods and listed TCR primers were used for the bulk TCR libraries. One entry per CDR3 protein, called by TCRdb with MiXCR from the PCR reads. Of tens of thousands of distinct CDR3 sequences listed, approximately 22% are singletons. Notes on this clonotype: A much larger clone sits a single nucleotide away, making a read error possible.

Input for naive CD8 libraries was 20,000 to 1,000,000 sorted cells; the RNA fraction used was 10%, 30% or 50%. Specimen: naive CD8+ T cells from blood, with Jurkat cell RNA spiked in. The subset denotes: FACS-sorted CD8+CD4-CCR7+CD45RA+ naive T cells. This receptor was obtained from a human donor in good health. Some libraries in this study had Jurkat cell RNA spiked in. The gene calls are TRBV12-3 or TRBV12-4 and TRBJ2-5; D not certain. The CDR3 loop is CASSFVDVGETQYF. CDR3 in DNA: TGTGCCAGCAGTTTTGTGGATGTCGGAGAGACCCAGTACTTC.